This T cell receptor (beta chain) was documented in a study of Ad26.COV2.S vaccination and SARS-CoV-2 variants. Study-wide context: In the COV1001 trial, the donor was in the Ad26.COV2.S arm. Intramuscular Ad26.COV2.S at 5x10^10 or 1x10^11 viral particles. Study conclusions and caveats: It was reported that spike-specific CD8+ and CD4+ T cell responses were substantially broad after vaccination.

Method: immunoSEQ multiplex PCR; TCRdb's copy keeps in-frame clones and lacks some. The repertoire has approximately 350,000 clones, over 75% of them found once; the top ten carry roughly 3.1%. Treatment given: roughly 20 received Ad26.COV2.S at low or high dose, single or two shots; five or six received placebo; per-sample allocation not given. Sampling took place 63 days after the first vaccine or placebo injection. Looked up from germline, CDR1 is SGHRS and CDR2 is YFSETQ. V lost 4 bases and J 5 bases, leaving 9 bases between the germline ends. The CDR3 covers 13 residues. Details on this clone: Its antigen is still unknown.

The rearrangement uses TRBV5-1 and TRBJ2-2, with no clear D. This sample comprised peripheral blood, obtained in a trial of Ad26.COV2.S vaccine versus placebo. This receptor was taken from a person aged 18-65 years who received the Ad26.COV2.S COVID-19 vaccine or a placebo. The CDR3, as DNA: TGCGCCAGCAGCACCCCTAGGACCGGGGAGCTGTTTTTT. This translates into CASSTPRTGELFF.